This T cell receptor (beta chain) was sequenced for a study of Graves' ophthalmopathy and Graves' hyperthyroidism. Amplification from RNA transcripts yielded the TCR beta CDR3 regions. HTBI primers were employed in first-round RT-PCR, then a second-round multiplex PCR followed. TCRdb redid the calling of the multiplex PCR reads with MiXCR, one entry per CDR3 protein. The sample records roughly 400,000 distinct CDR3 sequences, less than 20% being singletons. Patients were diagnosed from clinical symptoms, serum thyroxine, TRAb, thyroid ultrasound and orbital computed tomography. This clonotype was observed a few times. Germline V gene lookup returns CDR1 SGHTA and CDR2 FQGNSA. V was trimmed by 0 bases and J by 9 bases, leaving 20 bases between them. The CDR3 consists of 16 residues.

This TCR was recovered from a woman younger than 30 with stable Graves' hyperthyroidism. The specimen was peripheral blood. J is TRBJ2-5 and V is TRBV7-2, with D possibly called TRBD1 or TRBD2 (5 bases each). CDR3 nucleotide sequence: TGTGCCAGCAGCTTAGCAACTCCCGGGACGGTGGTGGCCCAGTACTTC. This codes for CASSLATPGTVVAQYF.